The 19 T cell receptor beta chains below all came from one sample that was sequenced in a study of T-cell reconstitution after alpha-beta-depleted transplantation in children. Preparing the TCRbeta library involved the use of unique molecular identifiers. TCRdb re-called the PCR reads through MiXCR, storing one row per CDR3 protein. The data contain some 550,000 distinct CDR3 sequences, under 30% of them seen just once; the ten biggest clones take up 11% to 15%. Source: PBMCs, mostly from graft donor cells, taken 360 days after TCRalphabeta/CD19-depleted stem cell transplant. Every receptor here comes from a boy less than two years old who had a stem cell transplant for acute myeloid leukemia, so the T cells may come from the graft donor.

This clonotype was seen only a few times. The V gene is TRBV12-3 or TRBV12-4, the J gene TRBJ1-6; TRBD1 aligns across 10 bases. The CDR3 length is 15 residues. Unmatched junction bases numbered 7, after V lost 6 bases and J lost 8 bases. CDR3 in DNA: TGTGCCAGCAGGGGACAGGGGATGTCGGATTCACCCCTCCACTTT. Its translation: CASRGQGMSDSPLHF.

This clonotype was counted ten times or more. This chain connects TRBV7-9 to TRBJ1-2; weak D call: TRBD1 (6 bases). V was clipped by 3 bases and J by 7 bases, with 15 bases between them. The germline V gene has CDR1 SEHNR and CDR2 FQNEAQ (reference sequence). The length of the CDR3 is 14 residues. The DNA for the CDR3 is TGTGCCAGCAGCTTGGGAACAGGGAGAGGTGGCTACACCTTC. This sequence encodes CASSLGTGRGGYTF.

This clonotype was detected ten times or more. V gene TRBV12-3 or TRBV12-4 combines with J gene TRBJ2-1; 8 nucleotides match TRBD2. There are 12 residues in the CDR3. J gave up 8 bases and V 7 bases, and 4 bases lay outside the gene matches. CDR3 protein: CASTLRGDEQFF. The CDR3 region has the DNA TGTGCCAGCACCCTGCGGGGGGATGAGCAGTTCTTC.

V gene TRBV20-1 combines with J gene TRBJ2-3, with D perhaps given as TRBD1 or TRBD2 (6 bases each). The CDR3 is 17 residues long. The germline V and J ends were trimmed by 6 bases and 0 bases, with 22 bases remaining between them. Per germline, CDR1 DFQATT and CDR2 SNEGSKA (reference sequence). The CDR3 protein is CSAMGGARHLSTDTQYF. For the CDR3, the DNA is TGCAGTGCGATGGGGGGCGCGCGCCACCTTAGCACAGATACGCAGTATTTT.

The chain combines TRBV28 with TRBJ2-1; 8 positions agree with TRBD1. CDR3 size: 15 residues. Looked up from germline, CDR1 is MDHEN and CDR2 is SYDVKM. V was pared by 9 bases and J by 5 bases, with 12 bases of the junction left unmatched. The CDR3 DNA reads TGTGCCAGTTCTTACTCCGGGACAGGCAACAATGAGCAGTTCTTC. Protein: CASSYSGTGNNEQFF.

Many counts were recorded for this clonotype. The CDR3 is CASGNPSSPAKNIQYF. The CDR3 nucleotides are TGTGCCAGCGGTAACCCATCCTCTCCAGCTAAAAACATTCAGTACTTC. The rearrangement joins TRBV7-2 to TRBJ2-4; D not certain. CDR3 length: 16 amino acids. The V gene lost 8 bases and the J gene lost 4 bases, with 21 bases spanning the gap. Germline V gene sequence: CDR1 SGHTA, CDR2 FQGNSA. Full variable domain (missing parts from reference TRBV7-2 and TRBJ2-4): GAGVSQSPSNKVTEKGKDVELRCDPISGHTALYWYRQSLGQGLEFLIYFQGNSAPDKSGLPSDRFSAERTGGSVSTLTIQRTQQEDSAVYLCASGNPSSPAKNIQYFGAGTRLSVL.

In the case of this clonotype: The junction departs from the called germline gene at one end, perhaps through a read error. The rearrangement joins TRBV27 to TRBJ2-5; TRBD2 matches 7 bases. CDR3 length: 12 amino acids. From germline, CDR1 is MNHEY and CDR2 SMNVEV (reference sequence). CDR3 DNA: TGTGGCAGCGGGGATTATCAAGAGACCCAGTACTTC. It codes for CGSGDYQETQYF.

The chain has TRBV5-1 and TRBJ2-1; a weak D match, TRBD1 (5 bases). Germline CDR1 reads SGHRS; CDR2 reads YFSETQ. This CDR3 has 13 amino acids. Trimming removed 3 bases from V and 9 bases from J, with 13 bases in between. The CDR3 is CASSSDGQGEQFF. The CDR3 coding sequence is TGCGCCAGCAGCTCGGACGGGCAGGGTGAGCAGTTCTTC.

The table lists this clonotype with a count of one. A single base separates this from a much larger clone, so it may be a read error. The chain uses TRBV27 and TRBJ2-3; D might be TRBD1 or TRBD2, each matching 5 bases. Looked up from germline, CDR1 is MNHEY and CDR2 is SMNVEV (reference sequence). The CDR3 has 15 residues. CDR3 protein: CASSLYKGSTDPQYF. The CDR3 nucleotides are TGTGCCAGCAGTTTATATAAGGGGAGCACAGATCCGCAGTATTTT.

This rearrangement joins TRBV12-3 or TRBV12-4 to TRBJ1-1; D is possibly TRBD1 (5 bases). This CDR3 spans 14 amino acids. Trimming pared 6 bases from V and 4 bases from J, leaving 15 bases between. CDR3 amino acids: CASSDSFGATEAFF. The CDR3 DNA follows: TGTGCCAGCAGCGACAGTTTCGGCGCCACTGAAGCTTTCTTT.

In this sample, this clonotype turned up once. The rearrangement links TRBV5-5 to TRBJ2-3, with 8 bases fitting TRBD1. The CDR3 runs 17 residues. After removal of 4 bases from V and 3 bases from J, the junction contained 13 bases not matched to a gene. The germline V gene has CDR1 SGHKS and CDR2 YYEKEE (reference sequence). The CDR3 loop reads CASSLAPGGVGTDTQYF. For the CDR3, the DNA is TGTGCCAGCAGCCTGGCGCCAGGGGGCGTAGGGACAGATACGCAGTATTTT.

The count of this clonotype is one. A much larger clone differs from this one at a single base, so this may be a read error. V and J are TRBV19 and TRBJ1-1, with 9 bases that match TRBD1. Germline V CDR1 and CDR2: LNHDA, SQIVND (reference sequence). The CDR3 is made up of 14 amino acids. The chain's CDR3 is CVSSTDRGTTEAFF. CDR3 in DNA: TGTGTCAGTAGCACCGACAGGGGGACCACTGAAGCTTTCTTT.

This sequence joins TRBV5-6 and TRBJ1-2; TRBD1 agrees at 8 bases. Trimming took 0 bases from V and 4 from J; bases not matched to a gene: 5. Germline V gene lookup returns CDR1 SGHDT and CDR2 YYEEEE. The CDR3 covers 15 residues. In nucleotides, the CDR3 is TGTGCCAGCAGCTTGGGACAGGGGATCTTCTATGGCTACACCTTC. Its protein product is CASSLGQGIFYGYTF. The full variable domain, rest sourced from reference TRBV5-6 and TRBJ1-2, is DAGVTQSPTHLIKTRGQQVTLRCSPKSGHDTVSWYQQALGQGPQFIFQYYEEEERQRGNFPDRFSGHQFPNYSSELNVNALLLGDSALYLCASSLGQGIFYGYTFGSGTRLTVV.

This clonotype was observed many times. The chain couples TRBV15 to TRBJ1-2, with D possibly matching TRBD1 (5 bases). Deletions cut 5 bases from V and 8 bases from J, with 15 bases between. The CDR3 runs 13 residues. The V gene's germline CDR1 is LNHNV and CDR2 YYDKDF (reference sequence). Here the CDR3 DNA reads TGTGCCACCAGCCCGAGGAGGGGAGAGGGCTACACCTTC. The encoded protein is CATSPRRGEGYTF.

This chain connects TRBV6-5 to TRBJ2-5, with TRBD1 as a possible D gene (5 bases). From germline, CDR1 is MNHEY and CDR2 SVGAGI. The CDR3 covers 12 residues. Trimming stripped 7 bases from V and 5 bases from J, with 11 bases between. CDR3 sequence (DNA): TGTGCCAGCACAGGGTTGGGGGAGACCCAGTACTTC. Amino acids: CASTGLGETQYF.

This chain connects TRBV4-3 to TRBJ2-5, with D tentatively TRBD2 (5 bases). With 1 base removed from V and 2 bases from J, the gap between germline ends came to 11 bases. Per germline, CDR1 LGHNA and CDR2 YSLEER. The CDR3 has 15 residues. The CDR3 DNA follows: TGCGCCAGCAGCCAAGGAGGTACTAGGCAAGAGACCCAGTACTTC. It specifies CASSQGGTRQETQYF.

The chain employs TRBV12-3 or TRBV12-4 and TRBJ2-1; D gene unclear. V shed 0 bases and J shed 8 bases, with 11 bases lying between them. The CDR3 extends over 14 amino acids. Here the CDR3 reads CASSLAAANHEQFF. The CDR3 bases are TGTGCCAGCAGTTTAGCGGCCGCGAACCATGAGCAGTTCTTC.

The chain recombines TRBV12-3 or TRBV12-4 with TRBJ2-1, with TRBD2 identical over 8 bases. V shed 3 bases and J 8 bases; nucleotides not matched to a gene: 9. The CDR3 extends over 15 amino acids. In DNA, the CDR3 is TGTGCCAGCAGTTTTGACGGGGGGGCCTTCTATGAGCAGTTCTTC. This gives the protein CASSFDGGAFYEQFF.

This clonotype was seen a few times. V gene TRBV20-1 combines with J gene TRBJ2-3; 7 nucleotides match TRBD1. Germline V gives CDR1 DFQATT, CDR2 SNEGSKA (reference sequence). The V gene end was trimmed by 0 bases and the J gene end by 2 bases; junction bases not matched to a gene: 5. The CDR3 loop spans 15 amino acids. The CDR3 bases are TGCAGTGCTAGAGATGGTGGGACAGCCACAGATACGCAGTATTTT. Protein product: CSARDGGTATDTQYF.